This T cell receptor (beta chain) was retrieved from a study of PD-L1 blockade in urothelial cancer. Stated time point: peripheral blood 6 weeks after treatment start. In this sample, this clone turned up once. TCRdb's table, derived via immunoSEQ multiplex PCR, lists solely in-frame clones and lacks some. This sample carries about 120,000 clones, around 89% of them seen once, and the ten largest clones take 1.5% to 2%. This sample comprised PBMCs, obtained around atezolizumab (anti-PD-L1) treatment. This TCR was sampled from a man between 60 and 75 years old with urothelial cancer.

In DNA form, the CDR3 reads TGTGCCAGCAGTTCGCGGGCCTCTGGAAACACCATATATTTT. It specifies CASSSRASGNTIYF. The chain employs TRBV6-5 and TRBJ1-3; D ambiguous. The CDR3 consists of 14 residues. CDR1 MNHEY and CDR2 SVGAGI come from the germline V gene. The ends were cut back, 4 bases at V and 0 bases at J, with 7 bases in the middle.